These 21 T cell receptor beta chains share one sample of origin, sequenced in a study of T cell repertoires in cytomegalovirus infection. From the reads, TCRdb called clonotypes with MiXCR, one entry per CDR3 protein. The top ten hold 10% to 15% of the sample, which has some 940,000 distinct CDR3 sequences, around 32% seen once. Antigens for these TCRs are unknown. Material: cultured CD8+ T cells from PBMCs, obtained from culture after CMV antigen stimulation. The receptor source for this set is a human donor in good health (CMV status not recorded). Some clones in this sample may be carry-over from other donors' samples.

This clonotype was detected only a few times. V gene TRBV10-3 combines with J gene TRBJ1-2; unclear D gene. Trimming stripped 7 bases from V and 0 bases from J, with 18 bases between. Germline CDR1 is ENHRY and CDR2 is SYGVKD. The length of the CDR3 is 16 residues. In nucleotides, the CDR3 is TGTGCCATCAAGGAGGAACAGCGGAATCCTAACTATGGCTACACCTTC. Its translation is CAIKEEQRNPNYGYTF.

This clonotype came up a few times. The V call is TRBV12-5, the J call TRBJ1-2, with 7 bases identical to TRBD1. Trimming took 6 bases from V and 7 from J; bases not matched to a gene: 8. The length of the CDR3 is 13 residues. Germline-derived CDR1 and CDR2 are LGHNT and FRNRAP. The CDR3, as DNA: TGTGCTAGTGGGGAGACAGGGTTGATTGGCTACACCTTC. It translates to CASGETGLIGYTF. Based on the CDR3 plus reference TRBV12-5 and TRBJ1-2, the full variable domain is DARVTQTPRHKVTEMGQEVTMRCQPILGHNTVFWYRQTMMQGLELLAYFRNRAPLDDSGMPKDRFSAEMPDATLATLKIQPSEPRDSAVYFCASGETGLIGYTFGSGTRLTVV.

This sequence joins TRBV19 and TRBJ1-5; 10 positions match TRBD1. After removal of 11 bases from V and 4 bases from J, the junction contained 5 bases not matched to a gene. Germline V CDR1 and CDR2: LNHDA, SQIVND (reference sequence). This CDR3 contains 13 residues. The CDR3 sequence is CAARDRGNQPQHF. The CDR3 DNA reads TGTGCCGCCCGGGACAGGGGTAATCAGCCCCAGCATTTT. Looking up the rest from reference TRBV19 and TRBJ1-5 gives the full variable domain: DGGITQSPKYLFRKEGQNVTLSCEQNLNHDAMYWYRQDPGQGLRLIYYSQIVNDFQKGDIAEGYSVSREKKESFPLTVTSAQKNPTAFYLCAARDRGNQPQHFGDGTRLSIL.

This chain connects TRBV7-2 to TRBJ2-7, with D perhaps TRBD1 (6 bases). Per the germline V gene, CDR1 is SGHTA and CDR2 is FQGNSA. Trimming removed 6 bases at V and 4 bases at J, with 16 bases between. The CDR3 length is 14 residues. The CDR3 reads CASSPSGTPYEQYV. DNA of the CDR3: TGTGCCAGCAGTCCCTCCGGGACACCTTACGAGCAGTACGTC.

This clonotype was detected a few times. V usage is TRBV6-2 or TRBV6-3 and J usage is TRBJ2-1, with TRBD2 matching 16 bases. The germline V gene encodes CDR1 MNHEY and CDR2 SVGEGT. The CDR3 contains 17 residues. The trim removed 6 bases at V and 2 bases at J, leaving 4 bases unmatched. The CDR3 loop reads CASSGTSGGAPYNEQFF. The DNA of the CDR3 is TGTGCCAGCAGCGGGACTAGCGGGGGGGCGCCCTACAATGAGCAGTTCTTC.

Ten or more counts support this clonotype. This rearrangement joins TRBV7-6 to TRBJ2-7; 8 nucleotides line up with TRBD2. CDR1 is SGHVS and CDR2 is FNYEAQ in the germline V gene. V lost 6 bases to trimming and J lost 1 base; unmatched junction nucleotides: 5. CDR3 length: 14 residues. CDR3 protein: CASREGGGSYEQYF. CDR3 sequence (DNA): TGTGCCAGCAGAGAGGGCGGGGGGTCCTACGAGCAGTACTTC.

The rearrangement uses TRBV19 and TRBJ2-1, with D perhaps being TRBD1 or TRBD2 (5 bases each). The V gene lost 11 bases and the J gene lost 0 bases, with 11 bases spanning the gap. This CDR3 is 13 amino acids long. The germline CDR1 and CDR2 sequences are LNHDA and SQIVND (reference sequence). The CDR3 DNA is TGTGCCGTCGTGGGGGACTCCTACAATGAGCAGTTCTTC. Amino acid sequence: CAVVGDSYNEQFF.

The table lists this clonotype with many counts. The rearrangement uses TRBV7-6 and TRBJ1-5; D not certain. This CDR3 is built from 14 residues. V lost 8 bases and J 4 bases, leaving 15 bases between the germline ends. Germline loops: CDR1 SGHVS, CDR2 FNYEAQ. CDR3 coding DNA: TGTGCCAGCTCAGCTCGGCCGGAAAATCAGCCCCAGCATTTT. Protein sequence: CASSARPENQPQHF. Looking up the rest from reference TRBV7-6 and TRBJ1-5 gives the full variable domain: GAGVSQSPRYKVTKRGQDVALRCDPISGHVSLYWYRQALGQGPEFLTYFNYEAQQDKSGLPNDRFSAERPEGSISTLTIQRTEQRDSAMYRCASSARPENQPQHFGDGTRLSIL.

CDR3 nucleotide sequence: TGTGCCAGCAGTTACCAAATTTCAAGGGGCCGGGGTCTGGGGGAGCTGTTTTTT. It translates to CASSYQISRGRGLGELFF. The chain uses TRBV6-2 or TRBV6-3 and TRBJ2-2; D may match TRBD1 or TRBD2 (5 bases each). CDR1 is MNHEY, CDR2 SVGEGT, per germline. With 2 bases removed from V and 8 bases from J, the gap between germline ends came to 24 bases. The length of the CDR3 is 18 residues.

This clonotype was counted at least ten times. This sequence joins TRBV6-5 and TRBJ2-3, with D perhaps TRBD1 or TRBD2 (6 bases each). Germline CDR1 MNHEY, CDR2 SVGAGI. The CDR3 contains 15 residues. V shed 6 bases and J shed 0 bases, with 13 bases lying between them. The DNA for the CDR3 is TGTGCCAGCAGCCCTACGGGGGCTAGCACAGATACGCAGTATTTT. As protein: CASSPTGASTDTQYF.

This rearrangement joins TRBV7-6 to TRBJ2-3; D tentatively reads TRBD1 or TRBD2 (6 bases each). V was trimmed by 5 bases and J by 0 bases, leaving 15 bases between them. The V gene's germline CDR1 is SGHVS and CDR2 FNYEAQ. This CDR3 has 16 residues. CDR3 region: CASSPSWGASTDTQYF. DNA for the CDR3: TGTGCCAGCAGCCCCAGCTGGGGGGCTAGCACAGATACGCAGTATTTT.

The V and J genes are TRBV7-3 and TRBJ1-1, with D perhaps TRBD1 (6 bases). The germline gives CDR1 SGHTA, CDR2 FQGTGA. Deletions cut 3 bases from V and 2 bases from J, with 16 bases between. This CDR3 has 16 residues. The CDR3 loop is CASSFYPSRGNTEAFF. DNA of the CDR3: TGTGCCAGCAGCTTTTACCCAAGCAGGGGAAACACTGAAGCTTTCTTT.

This clonotype has ten or more counts. V usage is TRBV7-6 and J usage is TRBJ2-5; 9 bases align to TRBD2. The CDR3 totals 18 residues. In germline, CDR1 is SGHVS, CDR2 FNYEAQ. J gave up 4 bases and V 1 base, and 13 bases lay outside the gene matches. CDR3 in DNA: TGTGCCAGCAGCTTAGTCCTAGCGGGGACCCCCTACAGAGAGACCCAGTACTTC. Encoded protein: CASSLVLAGTPYRETQYF.

The chain has TRBV12-3 or TRBV12-4 and TRBJ2-7; TRBD1 is a possible D gene (6 bases). Trimming stripped 6 bases from V and 2 bases from J, with 20 bases between. The CDR3 runs 16 residues. As DNA, the CDR3 is TGTGCCAGCAGCCCCCAGGGGTTGGGTACTCCCTACGAGCAGTACTTC. Amino acids: CASSPQGLGTPYEQYF.

The chain uses TRBV29-1 and TRBJ2-2; D is ambiguous. Germline V gene data show CDR1 as SQVTM and CDR2 as ANQGSEA. The V end lost 3 bases, the J end lost 1 base, and 6 bases lay between the germline ends. This CDR3 has 13 amino acids. CDR3 DNA: TGCAGCGTTGAGCGTCTGAACACCGGGGAGCTGTTTTTT. The encoded protein is CSVERLNTGELFF.

This sequence joins TRBV4-3 and TRBJ2-5, with TRBD1 matching over 7 bases. The CDR3 covers 14 residues. Germline values: CDR1 LGHNA, CDR2 YSLEER. V shed 3 bases, J shed 5 bases, and the junction held 6 bases outside the gene matches. The DNA of the CDR3 is TGCGCCAGCAGCCATTCTACAGGGGCTGAGACCCAGTACTTC. Translating it yields CASSHSTGAETQYF.

This clonotype has only a few counts. The chain uses TRBV6-1 and TRBJ2-3; TRBD1 agrees at 7 bases. CDR1 is MNHNS, CDR2 SASEGT, per germline. CDR3 size: 15 residues. V lost 7 bases, J lost 2 bases, and 9 bases stayed unmatched. The CDR3 DNA reads TGTGCCAGCACCCTGGGGGACAGCTACACAGATACGCAGTATTTT. This codes for CASTLGDSYTDTQYF.

The rearrangement uses TRBV4-3 and TRBJ2-2, with a possible D match to TRBD1 (5 bases). V was cut by 1 base and J by 6 bases, with 15 bases left in between. This CDR3 region has 16 residues. Per germline, CDR1 LGHNA and CDR2 YSLEER. Here the CDR3 reads CASSQGPLVGPGELFF. DNA for the CDR3: TGCGCCAGCAGCCAAGGTCCTTTAGTGGGGCCCGGGGAGCTGTTTTTT.

The rearrangement joins TRBV29-1 to TRBJ2-1; a possible D gene is TRBD1 (6 bases). Deletions cut 7 bases from V and 0 bases from J, with 10 bases between. The germline V gene encodes CDR1 SQVTM and CDR2 ANQGSEA. The CDR3 is made up of 13 amino acids. For the CDR3, the DNA is TGCAGCGCCGGACAGTACTCCTACAATGAGCAGTTCTTC. This sequence encodes CSAGQYSYNEQFF.

This clonotype was counted at least ten times. The rearrangement uses TRBV7-2 and TRBJ2-3; TRBD2 aligns across 9 bases. The trim removed 1 base at V and 5 bases at J, leaving 7 bases unmatched. The germline gives CDR1 SGHTA, CDR2 FQGNSA. This CDR3 is 16 amino acids long. This CDR3 is CASSLELRGGLDTQYF. For the CDR3, the DNA is TGTGCCAGCAGCTTAGAATTGCGGGGGGGCTTAGATACGCAGTATTTT.

The rearrangement links TRBV7-9 to TRBJ2-1, with TRBD2 matching over 9 bases. Trimming cost V 1 base and J 7 bases; bases outside gene matches: 14. The germline gives CDR1 SEHNR, CDR2 FQNEAQ (reference sequence). CDR3 length: 18 residues. CDR3 nucleotides: TGTGCCAGCAGCTTAGGACGGGGCGGGGGGGCCCGGTCGAATGAGCAGTTCTTC. Protein product: CASSLGRGGGARSNEQFF.